Here is one T cell receptor (beta chain) with its context. V shed 2 bases and J shed 5 bases, with 9 bases lying between them. Germline-derived CDR1 and CDR2 are MNHNS and SASEGT. The CDR3 runs to 14 residues. The source of the sample is a study of CD8 T cells in Susac syndrome. RNA was extracted with the RNeasy kit, and a quantity of about 0.45 to 1 ug was reverse transcribed using random hexamers. Each CDR3 protein gets one entry after TCRdb re-called the immunoSEQ multiplex PCR reads with MiXCR. The table has 200,000 to 300,000 distinct CDR3 sequences, around 93% seen once. Material: CD4+ T cells from PBMCs. This chain uses TRBV6-1 with TRBJ1-4; maybe TRBD1 (5 bases). The TCR comes from a human donor with multiple sclerosis. This CDR3 reads CASSESGRNEKLFF. Written as DNA, the CDR3 is TGTGCCAGCAGTGAATCAGGGAGGAATGAAAAACTGTTTTTT.